One sample yielded the 29 T cell receptor beta chains listed below, sequenced in a study of blood T cell repertoires in COVID-19. Using immunoSEQ multiplex PCR, the repertoire was profiled, and TCRdb retains in-frame clones only, with some absent. The sample carries 90,000 or so clones, 80% to 95% recorded once. The sequenced sample was peripheral blood. The receptors were sampled from a man in his late teens or twenties with COVID-19, enrolled during active disease.

In its sample, this clone was seen a few times. The gene calls are TRBV12-3 or TRBV12-4 and TRBJ1-2; 10 positions agree with TRBD1. The junction had 4 bases not matched to a gene; V was cut back by 7 bases and J by 5 bases. The CDR3 length is 13 residues. This CDR3 is CASTPGQGYGYTF. CDR3 nucleotide sequence: TGTGCCAGCACCCCGGGACAGGGGTATGGCTACACCTTC.

The CDR3 protein is CASSLVPLAGDHYEQYF. The CDR3 bases are TGTGCCAGCAGCTTAGTGCCCTTAGCGGGAGACCACTACGAGCAGTACTTC. The rearrangement joins TRBV11-2 to TRBJ2-7, with 9 bases that match TRBD2. CDR3 length equals 17 residues. Germline loops: CDR1 SGHAT, CDR2 FQNNGV. The trim removed 1 base at V and 3 bases at J, leaving 10 bases unmatched.

This chain uses TRBV4-2 with TRBJ2-1, with TRBD2 identical over 8 bases. The ends lost 1 base at V and 4 bases at J; junction bases unmatched: 3. The CDR3 spans 15 residues. Germline CDR1 reads LGHNA; CDR2 reads YNFKEQ. The CDR3, as DNA: TGTGCCAGCAGCCAAGGACTAGCGATGTACAATGAGCAGTTCTTC. This translates into CASSQGLAMYNEQFF.

The chain carries TRBV24-1 and TRBJ2-1; 7 nucleotides line up with TRBD2. This CDR3 is 14 amino acids long. Germline-derived CDR1 and CDR2 are KGHDR and SFDVKD. After removal of 1 base from V and 8 bases from J, the junction contained 4 bases not matched to a gene. The CDR3 protein is CATSDFRTRDEQFF. The CDR3 bases are TGTGCCACCAGTGATTTCCGGACTAGGGATGAGCAGTTCTTC.

This chain joins TRBV7-9 and TRBJ2-1; TRBD2 is a possible D gene (6 bases). Germline V gene sequence: CDR1 SEHNR, CDR2 FQNEAQ (reference sequence). V lost 3 bases and J lost 2, with 8 bases in between. The CDR3 extends over 14 amino acids. This CDR3 reads CASSFWGAYNEQFF. In DNA form, the CDR3 reads TGTGCCAGCAGCTTCTGGGGGGCCTACAATGAGCAGTTCTTC.

The rearrangement uses TRBV20-1 and TRBJ2-5; tentative D call: TRBD2 (5 bases). Germline loops: CDR1 DFQATT, CDR2 SNEGSKA (reference sequence). This CDR3 is built from 11 residues. V shed 3 bases and J shed 6 bases, with 8 bases lying between them. The CDR3: CSASPGKTQYF. CDR3 bases: TGCAGTGCTAGTCCCGGGAAGACCCAGTACTTC.

V gene TRBV2 combines with J gene TRBJ2-1; maybe TRBD2 (5 bases). In germline, CDR1 is SNHLY, CDR2 FYNNEI. The CDR3 consists of 12 residues. Trimming left V 4 bases short and J 7 bases short, with 8 bases between. This CDR3 is CASSGERNEQFF. The CDR3 DNA sequence: TGTGCCAGCAGTGGCGAGCGGAATGAGCAGTTCTTC.

This chain joins TRBV15 and TRBJ2-1, with D maybe TRBD2 (6 bases). Trimming pared 1 base from V and 10 bases from J, leaving 11 bases between. CDR3 length equals 13 residues. Looked up from germline, CDR1 is LNHNV and CDR2 is YYDKDF (reference sequence). The DNA for the CDR3 is TGTGCCACCAGCAGAGTTAAGGGACTGGAGCAGTTCTTC. This gives the protein CATSRVKGLEQFF.

This chain links TRBV7-2 with TRBJ2-7, with unresolved D. V shed 5 bases and J shed 2 bases, with 10 bases lying between them. CDR3 length: 13 amino acids. The germline V gene has CDR1 SGHTA and CDR2 FQGNSA. CDR3 region: CASSRVPTYEQYF. CDR3 DNA sequence: TGTGCCAGCAGCCGGGTCCCTACCTACGAGCAGTACTTC.

The V and J genes are TRBV9 and TRBJ2-3; D unclear. V was trimmed by 0 bases and J by 0 bases, leaving 8 bases between them. The CDR3 covers 15 residues. Germline assignment: CDR1 SGDLS and CDR2 YYNGEE. The CDR3 is CASSVALRSTDTQYF. In DNA form, the CDR3 reads TGTGCCAGCAGCGTAGCTCTACGGAGCACAGATACGCAGTATTTT.

A few counts support this clone. The chain joins TRBV15 to TRBJ2-1, with 7 bases lining up with TRBD2. Germline V CDR1 and CDR2: LNHNV, YYDKDF (reference sequence). The V gene end was trimmed by 0 bases and the J gene end by 7 bases; junction bases not matched to a gene: 15. The CDR3 is 18 residues long. DNA of the CDR3: TGTGCCACCAGCAGAGATTTAAACGGGAGGCACCTTTCAAATGAGCAGTTCTTC. The encoded protein is CATSRDLNGRHLSNEQFF.

On this clone itself: An end of the junction does not agree with germline; a read error may underlie this. The chain links TRBV28 to TRBJ1-5; 9 bases line up with TRBD1. Germline V gene sequence: CDR1 MDHEN, CDR2 SYDVKM. The CDR3 is 14 amino acids. CDR3 DNA: TGTGCCAGCAGTCCGGGACAGGGTTCTGGCGGTGAGGATTTT. Protein sequence: CASSPGQGSGGEDF.

The chain has TRBV19 and TRBJ1-5; 10 bases agree with TRBD1. Per germline, CDR1 LNHDA and CDR2 SQIVND (reference sequence). The junction had 11 bases not matched to a gene; V was cut back by 9 bases and J by 6 bases. The CDR3 has 15 amino acids. The DNA of the CDR3 is TGTGCCAGCAGATTGGGACAGGGGATGAGTCAGCCCCAGCATTTT. It encodes CASRLGQGMSQPQHF.

The rearrangement links TRBV6-1 to TRBJ1-1, with D unresolved. The V end was cut by 1 base, the J end by 8 bases, with 11 bases between. This CDR3 has 13 residues. Germline V lookup: CDR1 MNHNS, CDR2 SASEGT. As DNA, the CDR3 is TGTGCCAGCAGTGAAGAGTCCAATCGGGAAGCTTTCTTT. Residues: CASSEESNREAFF.

The rearrangement links TRBV27 to TRBJ1-3; D unclear. Trimming removed 3 bases at V and 0 bases at J, with 9 bases between. This CDR3 is built from 15 residues. From germline, CDR1 is MNHEY and CDR2 SMNVEV (reference sequence). The CDR3 is CASSFRGSSGNTIYF. The CDR3 coding sequence is TGTGCCAGCAGTTTTAGAGGAAGCTCTGGAAACACCATATATTTT.

The chain carries TRBV6-5 and TRBJ1-2; a weak D match, TRBD1 (6 bases). CDR1 and CDR2 from the germline V gene are MNHEY and SVGAGI. Trimming pared 6 bases from V and 0 bases from J, leaving 14 bases between. The CDR3 is 15 amino acids. CDR3 bases: TGTGCCAGCAGACGTAGGGGGGGCCCTAACTATGGCTACACCTTC. Its translation: CASRRRGGPNYGYTF.

V gene TRBV2 combines with J gene TRBJ1-5; 9 nucleotides match TRBD1. This CDR3 is built from 18 residues. The V gene's germline CDR1 is SNHLY and CDR2 FYNNEI. V gave up 6 bases and J gave up 0 bases; unmatched junction bases: 12. CDR3 residues: CASRGTGRLEYSNQPQHF. The CDR3 DNA reads TGTGCCAGCAGGGGGACAGGGCGTTTAGAATATAGCAATCAGCCCCAGCATTTT.

V is TRBV6-5 and J is TRBJ1-2; D unclear. V was shortened by 6 bases and J by 1 base, with 9 bases between the two germline ends. The V gene's germline CDR1 is MNHEY and CDR2 SVGAGI. This CDR3 contains 13 residues. The DNA for the CDR3 is TGTGCCAGCAGCATCTACGGTAACTATGGCTACACCTTC. It translates to CASSIYGNYGYTF.

The CDR3 coding sequence is TGTGCCAGCAGCTTAAGTGGCGGGAGCGGGTCCTACAATGAGCAGTTCTTC. It encodes CASSLSGGSGSYNEQFF. V is TRBV5-8 and J is TRBJ2-1, with 7 bases aligning to TRBD2. Germline V gene sequence: CDR1 SGHTS, CDR2 YDEGEE. This CDR3 is built from 17 residues. After removal of 2 bases from V and 1 base from J, the junction contained 9 bases not matched to a gene.

V is TRBV29-1 and J is TRBJ1-1; D may be TRBD1 (5 bases). Trimming cost V 2 bases and J 3 bases, with 7 bases left between them. Germline V gene data show CDR1 as SQVTM and CDR2 as ANQGSEA. This CDR3 is built from 12 residues. CDR3 in amino acids: CSVEKGYTEAFF. The CDR3, as DNA: TGCAGCGTTGAAAAGGGGTACACTGAAGCTTTCTTT.

This clone was recorded only once. V gene TRBV7-9 combines with J gene TRBJ2-7; possible D gene TRBD2, 6 bases. The CDR3 extends over 14 amino acids. Deletions cut 5 bases from V and 4 bases from J, with 15 bases between. Germline assignment: CDR1 SEHNR and CDR2 FQNEAQ (reference sequence). CDR3 residues: CASSRDFLGYEQYF. CDR3 in DNA: TGTGCCAGCAGCCGGGACTTTCTTGGATACGAGCAGTACTTC.

The chain carries TRBV15 and TRBJ2-1; 8 bases line up with TRBD1. Germline CDR1 and CDR2: LNHNV and YYDKDF (reference sequence). With V trimmed by 0 bases and J by 5 bases, 15 bases remained unmatched. The CDR3 extends over 19 amino acids. The chain's CDR3 is CATSRDGGPYRGKDNEQFF. Written as DNA, the CDR3 is TGTGCCACCAGCAGAGACGGCGGCCCATACAGGGGGAAAGACAATGAGCAGTTCTTC.

CDR3 bases: TGTGCCAGCAGTAATAGCGGGAGGGCCAAGCAGTACTTC. This encodes CASSNSGRAKQYF. The chain carries TRBV27 and TRBJ2-7, with 11 bases identical to TRBD2. J was trimmed by 8 bases and V by 5 bases; bases with no gene match: 5. CDR3 size: 13 residues. Germline CDR1 and CDR2: MNHEY and SMNVEV (reference sequence).

The gene calls are TRBV11-3 and TRBJ2-3, with 7 bases fitting TRBD1. The CDR3 is 17 residues long. Germline lookup yields CDR1 SGHNT and CDR2 YENEEA. Unmatched junction bases numbered 12, after V lost 5 bases and J lost 1 base. CDR3 region: CASSHRRQGDGTDTQYF. The CDR3, as DNA: TGTGCCAGCAGCCATCGGCGGCAGGGGGATGGCACAGATACGCAGTATTTT.

The V gene is TRBV7-2, the J gene TRBJ2-1; 8 nucleotides line up with TRBD1. This CDR3 spans 15 amino acids. Germline-derived CDR1 and CDR2 are SGHTA and FQGNSA. Losses at the gene ends were 3 bases for V and 1 base for J; bases not matched to a gene: 2. The CDR3 nucleotides are TGTGCCAGCAGCTTGGACAGGGTGTCCTACAATGAGCAGTTCTTC. Residues: CASSLDRVSYNEQFF.

The J gene is TRBJ1-6, the V gene TRBV6-1; 12 bases agree with TRBD1. V shed 0 bases, J shed 0 bases, and the junction held 9 bases outside the gene matches. Germline CDR1 is MNHNS and CDR2 is SASEGT. The CDR3 contains 21 residues. The CDR3 reads CASSEATPGQGAHSYNSPLHF. DNA for the CDR3: TGTGCCAGCAGTGAAGCAACACCGGGACAGGGGGCTCACTCCTATAATTCACCCCTCCACTTT.

The J gene is TRBJ2-7, the V gene TRBV6-5, with D unclear. This CDR3 has 14 amino acids. V lost 0 bases and J lost 3, with 9 bases in between. Germline-derived CDR1 and CDR2 are MNHEY and SVGAGI. DNA for the CDR3: TGTGCCAGCAGTTACTCGAACAGAGACTACGAGCAGTACTTC. This sequence encodes CASSYSNRDYEQYF.

The rearrangement links TRBV5-1 to TRBJ1-4; 7 bases fit TRBD1. CDR1 is SGHRS and CDR2 is YFSETQ in the germline V gene. The CDR3 is 18 residues long. With V trimmed by 3 bases and J by 5 bases, 16 bases remained unmatched. CDR3 DNA sequence: TGCGCCAGCAGCTCAGGGGGACAGACCCTCACCAAGAATGAAAAACTGTTTTTT. As protein: CASSSGGQTLTKNEKLFF.

This chain connects TRBV5-1 to TRBJ2-1; TRBD1 matches 11 bases. There are 16 residues in the CDR3. The V gene's germline CDR1 is SGHRS and CDR2 YFSETQ. The V gene end was trimmed by 2 bases and the J gene end by 0 bases; junction bases not matched to a gene: 1. The CDR3 here is CASSLGTGGSYNEQFF. The CDR3 coding sequence is TGCGCCAGCAGCTTAGGGACAGGGGGCTCCTACAATGAGCAGTTCTTC.